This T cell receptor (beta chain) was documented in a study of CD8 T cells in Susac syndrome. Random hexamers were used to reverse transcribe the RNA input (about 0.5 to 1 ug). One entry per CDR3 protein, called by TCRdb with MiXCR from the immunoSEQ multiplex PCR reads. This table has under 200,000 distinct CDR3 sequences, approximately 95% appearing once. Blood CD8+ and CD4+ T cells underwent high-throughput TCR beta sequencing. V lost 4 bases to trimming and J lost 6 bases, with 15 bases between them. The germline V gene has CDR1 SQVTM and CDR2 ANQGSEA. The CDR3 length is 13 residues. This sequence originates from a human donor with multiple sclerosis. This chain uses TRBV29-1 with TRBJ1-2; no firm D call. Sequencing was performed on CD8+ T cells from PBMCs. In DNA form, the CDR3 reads TGCAGCGTTGTATCCTCTAGGGCGCATGGCTACACCTTC. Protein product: CSVVSSRAHGYTF.